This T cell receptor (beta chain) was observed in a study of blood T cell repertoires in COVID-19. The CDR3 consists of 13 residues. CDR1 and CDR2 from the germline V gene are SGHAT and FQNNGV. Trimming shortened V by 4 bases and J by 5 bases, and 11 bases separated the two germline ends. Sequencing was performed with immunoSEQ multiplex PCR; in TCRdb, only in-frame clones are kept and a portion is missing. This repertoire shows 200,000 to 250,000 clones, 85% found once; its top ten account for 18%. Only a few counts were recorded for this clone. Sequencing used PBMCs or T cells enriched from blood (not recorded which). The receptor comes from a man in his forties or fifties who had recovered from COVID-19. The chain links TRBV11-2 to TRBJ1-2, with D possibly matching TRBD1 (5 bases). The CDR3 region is CASSSEGQYGYTF. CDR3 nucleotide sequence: TGTGCCAGCAGCTCAGAGGGGCAGTATGGCTACACCTTC. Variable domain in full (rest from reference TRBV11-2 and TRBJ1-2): EAGVAQSPRYKIIEKRQSVAFWCNPISGHATLYWYQQILGQGPKLLIQFQNNGVVDDSQLPKDRFSAERLKGVDSTLKIQPAKLEDSAVYLCASSSEGQYGYTFGSGTRLTVV.